This T cell receptor beta chain was sequenced for a study of blood T cell repertoires in COVID-19 (dated by TCRdb to the early 2020s). About the study as a whole: The collaborator samples originated in the United States, Italy and Spain and spanned the acute and convalescent phases of COVID-19. The prospective study material was composed of cDNA or gDNA derived from T cells, B-cell-depleted T cells, or PBMCs. The dataset comprised deeply sampled blood TCRbeta repertoires from subjects exposed to, actively infected with, or recovered from COVID-19. The repertoires were released in a freely available public database intended as a resource for research on the immune response to SARS-CoV-2. Samples were obtained from the ongoing ImmuneRACE study (first 160 participants) and from about 1,300 subjects provided by 6 global collaborators. Sample metadata almost always included a de-identified subject ID, COVID-19 status, age in years and sex. Where available, HLA class I and class II types were obtained from metadata supplied by the sample provider rather than from assay-based typing.

Summary of the overall study and its limitations: The amount of clinical and demographic metadata varied by source and participant and was provided uncurated.

The immunoSEQ Assay, a bias-controlled multiplex PCR, was used to amplify TCRbeta CDR3 regions from genomic DNA. In the authors' own workflow: Nucleated cell counts per sample were estimated from amplification of reference gene primers within the assay. To quantify the absolute abundance of each unique TCRbeta CDR3 rearrangement, sequence reads were collapsed and filtered. For each sample, productive Simpson clonality was calculated by taking the square root of Simpson's diversity index across productive rearrangements. TCRdb limited this immuneACCESS table to in-frame rearrangements with V and J called. A share of clones is missing; checked studies link under half to unresolved V genes, and the rest is unexplained. The V and J calls and the clone size are those of that table, but D and trimming were determined from the DNA. Across this sample there are about 54,000 clones, with roughly nine tenths seen only once. The ten biggest clones cover around 8.3% of the sample.

Collaborating institutions collected whole blood in K2EDTA tubes following their own protocols. For TCRbeta analysis, collaborators shipped samples as frozen whole blood, isolated PBMCs, or DNA extracted from either of those sample types. V is shortened by 1 base, J by 7 bases, and the region joining them spans 13 bases. Inclusive of the bounding cysteine and phenylalanine, the CDR3 is 14 residues long. Of all the DNA, just the CDR3 is kept, 42 bases in frame from base 1. The germline V gene (reference sequence) gives CDR1 as SEHNR and CDR2 as FQNEAQ. Comment on this clone: Its recognized antigen is unknown. It has no much larger one-base neighbor in the sample; base qualities were not kept.

Recombination linked TRBV7-9 to TRBJ1-2, with no confidently assigned D gene. The receptor's source is a woman aged 40 to 55 with active COVID-19. Specimen: peripheral blood. The DNA sequence is as follows: TGTGCCAGCAGCTTAGTCGAGGGAAGGAGTGGCTACACCTTC. Its translation reads: CASSLVEGRSGYTF. The CDR3 plus the reference TRBV7-9 and TRBJ1-2 genes for the other parts give the full variable domain: DTGVSQNPRHKITKRGQNVTFRCDPISEHNRLYWYRQTLGQGPEFLTYFQNEAQLEKSRLLSDRFSAERPKGSFSTLEIQRTEQGDSAMYLCASSLVEGRSGYTFGSGTRLTVV.